The 29 T cell receptor beta chains presented below share a single source sample, sequenced in a study of shared clonotypes between healthy human individuals. Repertoires were generated with immunoSEQ multiplex PCR, while TCRdb's copy carries only in-frame clones and drops some. The table shows about 560,000 clones, with roughly four fifths occurring only once. Sequenced: PBMCs. Source of these receptors: a woman between 40 and 55 years old in good health. Some clones in this sample may be carry-over from other donors' samples.

The chain couples TRBV5-1 to TRBJ2-1; perhaps TRBD1 as D (7 bases). Germline CDR1 reads SGHRS; CDR2 reads YFSETQ. The V end was cut by 4 bases, the J end by 2 bases, with 16 bases between. This CDR3 is built from 16 residues. The CDR3 DNA sequence: TGCGCCAGCAGCCGCGGGACAGCTACCCCCTACAATGAGCAGTTCTTC. Protein: CASSRGTATPYNEQFF.

The CDR3: CASSSLATGGEKLFF. CDR3 DNA: TGTGCCAGCAGCTCCCTGGCGACAGGGGGAGAAAAACTGTTTTTT. V usage is TRBV11-2 and J usage is TRBJ1-4; 9 nucleotides match TRBD1. This CDR3 contains 15 residues. CDR1 and CDR2 (germline): SGHAT, FQNNGV. Germline trimming cut 4 bases from V and 8 bases from J; bases unmatched to any gene: 8.

The genes are TRBV7-3 and TRBJ2-2; D is uncertain. The CDR3 covers 14 residues. Germline CDR1 reads SGHTA; CDR2 reads FQGTGA. V was cut by 2 bases and J by 7 bases, with 11 bases left in between. Here the CDR3 reads CASSLLVIGGELFF. The CDR3 DNA is TGTGCCAGCAGCTTACTAGTTATTGGCGGGGAGCTGTTTTTT.

In its sample, this clone was seen a few times. The gene calls are TRBV10-3 and TRBJ2-2; TRBD1 or TRBD2 may be the D gene (5 bases each). The CDR3 totals 15 residues. Per the germline V gene, CDR1 is ENHRY and CDR2 is SYGVKD. The ends were cut back, 3 bases at V and 0 bases at J, with 8 bases in the middle. The DNA for the CDR3 is TGTGCCATCAGTGAAATGGGGGCGAACACCGGGGAGCTGTTTTTT. Its protein is CAISEMGANTGELFF.

The chain carries TRBV27 and TRBJ2-3; no firm D call. The CDR3 has 14 amino acids. V was shortened by 6 bases and J by 0 bases, with 10 bases between the two germline ends. Germline V gene data show CDR1 as MNHEY and CDR2 as SMNVEV (reference sequence). CDR3 bases: TGTGCCAGCAGCCGTACCCATAGCACAGATACGCAGTATTTT. Its protein is CASSRTHSTDTQYF.

As to this clone: A far larger clone is one nucleotide away, so this likely arose from a read error. Since no conserved phenylalanine or tryptophan closes the CDR3, a read error is the likely cause. The chain combines TRBV30 with TRBJ1-1; D unclear. The CDR3 has 13 residues. CDR1 GTSNPN and CDR2 SVGIG come from the germline V gene (reference sequence). V lost 0 bases, J lost 5 bases, and 10 bases lay in between. In DNA form, the CDR3 reads TGTGCCTGGAGTGTAGTACTAGGAACTGAAGCTTTCTCT. The encoded protein is CAWSVVLGTEAFS.

This rearrangement joins TRBV7-1 to TRBJ2-7; unclear D gene. TRBV7-1 is labeled an ORF, and its function is uncertain. This CDR3 has 12 residues. The V and J ends lost 4 bases and 4 bases respectively, with 8 bases between them. CDR3 in DNA: TGTGCCAGCAGCTTACAAGGATACGAGCAGTACTTC. Amino acids: CASSLQGYEQYF.

This clone appeared a single time. The CDR3 is CASRRLANYNEQFF. The CDR3 region has the DNA TGTGCCAGCAGACGACTAGCGAACTACAATGAGCAGTTCTTC. The chain combines TRBV28 with TRBJ2-1; 8 nucleotides align to TRBD2. In germline, CDR1 is MDHEN, CDR2 SYDVKM. J gave up 3 bases and V 6 bases, and 4 bases lay outside the gene matches. This CDR3 has 14 residues.

The rearrangement links TRBV7-2 to TRBJ2-7; D could derive from TRBD1 or TRBD2 (5 bases each). This CDR3 contains 15 residues. V gave up 1 base and J gave up 4 bases, with 14 bases separating them. Per the germline V gene, CDR1 is SGHTA and CDR2 is FQGNSA. CDR3 in amino acids: CASSLVRAGTYEQYF. Here the CDR3 DNA reads TGTGCCAGCAGCTTAGTTCGGGCAGGGACGTACGAGCAGTACTTC. Supplemented by reference TRBV7-2 and TRBJ2-7, the full variable domain reads GAGVSQSPSNKVTEKGKDVELRCDPISGHTALYWYRQSLGQGLEFLIYFQGNSAPDKSGLPSDRFSAERTGGSVSTLTIQRTQQEDSAVYLCASSLVRAGTYEQYFGPGTRLTVT.

The chain has TRBV18 and TRBJ2-3; D not certain. The CDR3 totals 16 residues. Trimming pared 0 bases from V and 4 bases from J, leaving 14 bases between. CDR1 and CDR2 (germline): KGHSH, LQKENI. The CDR3 sequence is CASSPPNEYFSDTQYF. Here the CDR3 DNA reads TGTGCCAGCTCACCACCGAATGAGTATTTCTCAGATACGCAGTATTTT.

The gene calls are TRBV30 and TRBJ1-5; TRBD1 matches at 11 bases. Germline CDR1 reads GTSNPN; CDR2 reads SVGIG (reference sequence). The CDR3 spans 14 residues. With V trimmed by 4 bases and J by 5 bases, 4 bases remained unmatched. CDR3 protein: CAWNGQGAYQPQHF. In DNA form, the CDR3 reads TGTGCCTGGAACGGACAGGGGGCATATCAGCCCCAGCATTTT.

This clone occurred once. CDR3 region: CASSQDLAAGANVLTF. The CDR3 DNA reads as TGCGCCAGCAGCCAAGATTTGGCTGCAGGGGCCAACGTCCTGACTTTC. The gene calls are TRBV4-1 and TRBJ2-6, with no clear D. V lost 0 bases, J lost 4 bases, and 10 bases lay in between. CDR1 and CDR2 (germline): MGHRA, YSYEKL. This CDR3 is built from 16 residues.

This clone has a handful of counts. The gene calls are TRBV5-1 and TRBJ2-5, with 7 bases aligning to TRBD1. This CDR3 comprises 16 residues. Germline V gene lookup returns CDR1 SGHRS and CDR2 YFSETQ. V shed 0 bases and J 0 bases; nucleotides not matched to a gene: 5. The CDR3 protein is CASSLGQGTHQETQYF. The CDR3 nucleotides are TGCGCCAGCAGCTTGGGACAGGGTACTCACCAAGAGACCCAGTACTTC. The entire variable domain, with the rest obtained from reference TRBV5-1 and TRBJ2-5, is as follows: KAGVTQTPRYLIKTRGQQVTLSCSPISGHRSVSWYQQTPGQGLQFLFEYFSETQRNKGNFPGRFSGRQFSNSRSEMNVSTLELGDSALYLCASSLGQGTHQETQYFGPGTRLLVL.

The V gene is TRBV7-8, the J gene TRBJ2-5; TRBD1 or TRBD2 may be the D gene (6 bases each). This CDR3 has 14 amino acids. Germline CDR1 and CDR2: SGHVS and FQNEAQ. Trimming removed 5 bases from V and 9 bases from J, with 19 bases in between. CDR3 bases: TGTGCCAGCAGCCGATCCAGGGGAAGGGGGGCCCAGTACTTC. This sequence encodes CASSRSRGRGAQYF.

The chain uses TRBV1 and TRBJ2-3. TRBV1 is a recognized pseudogene. The CDR3 covers 13 residues. The CDR3 sequence is CTSSQGTTDTQYF. CDR3 sequence (DNA): TGCACCAGCAGCCAAGGAACCACAGATACGCAGTATTTT.

J is TRBJ2-1 and V is TRBV11-3, with TRBD2 matching over 7 bases. Germline CDR1 and CDR2: SGHNT and YENEEA. This CDR3 has 15 amino acids. The junction had 6 bases not matched to a gene; V was cut back by 4 bases and J by 3 bases. The CDR3 protein is CASSWEGEHYNEQFF. Here the CDR3 DNA reads TGTGCCAGCAGCTGGGAGGGAGAGCACTACAATGAGCAGTTCTTC.

The rearrangement joins TRBV11-2 to TRBJ2-3, with 11 nucleotides matching TRBD2. CDR1 SGHAT and CDR2 FQNNGV come from the germline V gene. This CDR3 spans 19 amino acids. Trimming cost V 1 base and J 4 bases; bases outside gene matches: 13. The CDR3 loop is CASSLVGGGPSGRSDTQYF. The CDR3 coding sequence is TGTGCCAGCAGCTTAGTTGGGGGGGGCCCTAGCGGGAGGTCAGATACGCAGTATTTT.

The V call is TRBV7-3, the J call TRBJ1-1; no definite D call. Germline CDR1 reads SGHTA; CDR2 reads FQGTGA. The CDR3 contains 13 residues. V was cut by 4 bases and J by 8 bases, with 14 bases left in between. This chain's CDR3 is CASSWIDGVEAFF. The CDR3 region has the DNA TGTGCCAGCAGCTGGATCGATGGGGTGGAAGCTTTCTTT.

The chain carries TRBV10-3 and TRBJ2-1, with D tentatively TRBD2 (5 bases). This CDR3 is 19 amino acids long. From germline, CDR1 is ENHRY and CDR2 SYGVKD. Deletions cut 1 base from V and 4 bases from J, with 23 bases between. DNA for the CDR3: TGTGCCATCAGTGAGTTGGATGGGAGTGGGGTAAACCCTTACAATGAGCAGTTCTTC. Translation: CAISELDGSGVNPYNEQFF.

This sequence joins TRBV5-5 and TRBJ2-3, with 14 bases aligning to TRBD2. The CDR3 covers 17 residues. Trimming removed 3 bases from V and 5 bases from J; junction bases left unmatched: 8. Germline V gene lookup returns CDR1 SGHKS and CDR2 YYEKEE (reference sequence). In DNA form, the CDR3 reads TGTGCCAGCAGCTCTCCCCGGACTAGCGGGAGGCTAGATACGCAGTATTTT. Its translation: CASSSPRTSGRLDTQYF.

With respect to this clone: This CDR3 is missing its conserved last phenylalanine or tryptophan, likely due to a read error. The J gene is TRBJ1-2, the V gene TRBV18, with D hard to call. This CDR3 comprises 16 residues. V was pared by 3 bases and J by 4 bases, with 18 bases between. Germline V gene sequence: CDR1 KGHSH, CDR2 LQKENI. Written as DNA, the CDR3 is TGTGCCAGCTCACCGCCGGAAGTCGGAAGTGGCTATGGCTACACCCTC. Its translation is CASSPPEVGSGYGYTL.

The chain joins TRBV11-3 to TRBJ2-7, with 11 bases that match TRBD1. CDR1 and CDR2 from the germline V gene are SGHNT and YENEEA. The CDR3 has 15 amino acids. Trimming took 5 bases from V and 6 from J; bases not matched to a gene: 9. CDR3 region: CASSPRSGTGGEQYF. CDR3 in DNA: TGTGCCAGCAGCCCTCGCTCCGGGACAGGGGGCGAGCAGTACTTC.

The CDR3 protein is CAISVGAGSNEQYF. CDR3 nucleotides: TGTGCCATCAGTGTTGGGGCGGGATCTAACGAGCAGTACTTC. The chain combines TRBV10-3 with TRBJ2-7, with TRBD2 as a possible D gene (6 bases). The CDR3 loop spans 14 amino acids. From germline, CDR1 is ENHRY and CDR2 SYGVKD. Deletions cut 4 bases from V and 5 bases from J, with 15 bases between.

The V call is TRBV11-2, the J call TRBJ2-7; 13 bases are shared with TRBD2. CDR3 size: 16 residues. With V trimmed by 7 bases and J by 5 bases, 11 bases remained unmatched. Germline values: CDR1 SGHAT, CDR2 FQNNGV. The CDR3 DNA is TGTGCCAGCACTCCTTGGACTAGCGGGAGTAGGGACGAGCAGTACTTC. The encoded protein is CASTPWTSGSRDEQYF.

The V call is TRBV12-5, the J call TRBJ2-3; D call uncertain. V lost 2 bases, J lost 5 bases, and 14 bases lay in between. Germline values: CDR1 LGHNT, CDR2 FRNRAP. This CDR3 has 15 residues. CDR3 DNA: TGTGCTAGTGGTTTGATGAGACCTAGTGAAGATACGCAGTATTTT. Protein sequence: CASGLMRPSEDTQYF.

The chain employs TRBV10-3 and TRBJ1-1; D gene ambiguous. Trimming pared 7 bases from V and 4 bases from J, leaving 10 bases between. The CDR3 is 12 residues long. Germline assignment: CDR1 ENHRY and CDR2 SYGVKD. The CDR3 spells CAIKAGTTEAFF. The CDR3 nucleotides are TGTGCCATCAAGGCAGGTACCACTGAAGCTTTCTTT.

This chain connects TRBV7-2 to TRBJ2-1; TRBD2 might be the D (5 bases). This CDR3 has 15 amino acids. V dropped 1 base and J dropped 5 bases, with 12 bases sitting between them. Germline-derived CDR1 and CDR2 are SGHTA and FQGNSA. CDR3 in DNA: TGTGCCAGCAGCTTAGTAGGGTCCGGGGACAATGAGCAGTTCTTC. It yields the protein CASSLVGSGDNEQFF.

This clone was counted between two and nine times. DNA for the CDR3: TGTGCCAGCTCGGGGGTAGGGGGGCCGGATGGCTACACCTTC. It encodes CASSGVGGPDGYTF. The V and J genes are TRBV27 and TRBJ1-2; tentative D call: TRBD1 (6 bases). CDR3 size: 14 residues. V lost 8 bases and J lost 6, with 19 bases in between. CDR1 is MNHEY and CDR2 is SMNVEV in the germline V gene (reference sequence).

The gene calls are TRBV18 and TRBJ1-1; D unresolved. Trimming removed 5 bases at V and 3 bases at J, with 13 bases between. The CDR3 runs 14 residues. CDR1 is KGHSH and CDR2 is LQKENI in the germline V gene. CDR3 amino acids: CASSYTERDTEAFF. The CDR3 DNA reads TGTGCCAGCTCATACACAGAAAGGGACACTGAAGCTTTCTTT. The complete variable domain, with remaining parts taken from reference TRBV18 and TRBJ1-1, reads NAGVMQNPRHLVRRRGQEARLRCSPMKGHSHVYWYRQLPEEGLKFMVYLQKENIIDESGMPKERFSAEFPKEGPSILRIQQVVRGDSAAYFCASSYTERDTEAFFGQGTRLTVV.